This T cell receptor (beta chain) was identified in a study of blood T cells in healthy people across ages. About this clonotype itself: Relative to the germline gene, one junction end is altered; a read error may explain this.

Through a sample-barcoded 5' primer and a J-beta primer mix, a second PCR was run for roughly 6 to 11 cycles. In TCRdb, the 5' RACE reads were re-called with MiXCR into one record per CDR3 protein. The table shows about 770,000 distinct CDR3 sequences, with 40% to 50% occurring only once. This CDR3 is built from 13 residues. The germline V gene has CDR1 MDHEN and CDR2 SYDVKM. The chain is built from TRBV28 and TRBJ2-6, with D possibly TRBD1 on 5 matching bases. The receptor comes from a man aged 55 to 70 in good health. The sequencing input was blood. CDR3 amino acids: CASRPPGANVMTF. The CDR3 DNA reads as TGTGCCAGCAGACCCCCTGGGGCCAACGTCATGACTTTC.